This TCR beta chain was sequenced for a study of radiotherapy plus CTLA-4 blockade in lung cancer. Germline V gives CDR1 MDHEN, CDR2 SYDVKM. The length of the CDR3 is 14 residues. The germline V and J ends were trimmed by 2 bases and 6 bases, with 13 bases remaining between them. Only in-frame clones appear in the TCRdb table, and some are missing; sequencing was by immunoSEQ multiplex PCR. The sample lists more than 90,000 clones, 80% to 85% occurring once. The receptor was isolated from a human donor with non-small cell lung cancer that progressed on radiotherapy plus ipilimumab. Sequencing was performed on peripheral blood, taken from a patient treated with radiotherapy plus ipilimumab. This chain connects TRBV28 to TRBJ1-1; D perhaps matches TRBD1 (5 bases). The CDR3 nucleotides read TGTGCCAGCAGTTTAAGGGACCGATACTCTGAAGCTTTCTTT. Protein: CASSLRDRYSEAFF.